This TCR beta chain was profiled in a study of vaccination and CD4 T cells after COVID-19. Cultured CD4+ T-cell DNA underwent Oncomine TCR Beta short-read sequencing. TCRdb recomputed calls from the PCR reads with MiXCR, one row per CDR3 protein. This sample has just under 20,000 distinct CDR3 sequences; about 38% occur once, and the top ten carry about 26%. The CDR3 consists of 15 residues. Germline-derived CDR1 and CDR2 are WSHSY and SAAADI. The trim removed 4 bases at V and 5 bases at J, leaving 3 bases unmatched. Study-level points and caveats: Analysis of convalescent patients found that 304 of 307 vaccine-specific clones were spike mono-reactive.

Treatment given: approximately 10-day PBMC culture with coronavirus spike peptide pools or control peptides (ViraFEST assay). Regarding this clonotype: Its specificity is not known.

The gene calls are TRBV10-2 and TRBJ2-5; TRBD2 matches at 14 bases. The TCR originated in a human donor who received a COVID-19 vaccine. Sequencing was performed on CD4+ T cells from blood, cultured in vitro, taken before SARS-CoV-2 vaccination. This chain's CDR3 is CASSGTSGGWETQYF. In DNA, the CDR3 is TGCGCCAGCAGTGGGACTAGCGGGGGGTGGGAGACCCAGTACTTC.